The rows below give T cell receptor beta chains drawn from one sample of a study of T cell responses to AZD1222 COVID-19 vaccine. Only in-frame clones appear in the TCRdb table, and some are missing; sequencing was by immunoSEQ multiplex PCR. There are 140,000 or so clones in the sample; approximately 85% occur only once, and 5.4% lies in the top ten. The sequenced sample was peripheral blood, obtained 28 days after the second dose of the MenACWY control vaccine. These receptors all stem from an adult who received the MenACWY meningococcal vaccine as a control. Both conserved end residues are part of each CDR3. Each record gives: clone size, V gene, D gene, J gene, CDR3 DNA, CDR3 protein. The D gene is left open where the match is weak. Clone size is not always given. Where it is, it says once, few, many or a class for expanded clones.

.	TRBV5-6	.	TRBJ1-1	TGTGCCAGCAGCCCCGGCATCACCTTGAACACTGAAGCTTTCTTT	CASSPGITLNTEAFF
.	TRBV7-3	TRBD1	TRBJ1-6	TGTGCCAGCAGCTTAACGGGGACAGCCTATAATTCACCCCTCCACTTT	CASSLTGTAYNSPLHF
.	TRBV30	.	TRBJ2-7	TGTGCCTGGAGCCCGGAGGGGGGCCAGCAGTACTTC	CAWSPEGGQQYF
.	TRBV11-2	TRBD2	TRBJ2-3	TGTGCCAGCAGCCGCCCGGGAGGAGCAGATACGCAGTATTTT	CASSRPGGADTQYF
.	TRBV6-5	TRBD1	TRBJ1-1	TGTGCCAGCAGTCGACAGGGTCGGGACACTGAAGCTTTCTTT	CASSRQGRDTEAFF
.	TRBV18	.	TRBJ1-3	TGTGCCAGCTCAGAACTTCAGGGTGCTGGAAACACCATATATTTT	CASSELQGAGNTIYF
.	TRBV29-1	.	TRBJ2-1	TGCAGCGCCCCTTTAGGCAATGAGCAGTTCTTC	CSAPLGNEQFF
.	TRBV7-2	.	TRBJ1-1	TGTGCCAGCAGCTTAGCACGAAATATGAACACTGAAGCTTTCTTT	CASSLARNMNTEAFF
once	TRBV7-2	.	TRBJ2-3	TGTGCCAGCAGCCTCCTGGCCGGGACAGATACGCAGTATTTT	CASSLLAGTDTQYF
once	TRBV7-8	.	TRBJ1-1	TGTGCCAGCAGCTTAGGAGACAAGAGAACTGAAGCTTTCTTT	CASSLGDKRTEAFF
.	TRBV9	TRBD1	TRBJ2-3	TGTGCCAGCAGCATTACCTCGACAGGGCGCACAGATACGCAGTATTTT	CASSITSTGRTDTQYF
.	TRBV6-6	TRBD1	TRBJ1-3	TGTGCCAGCAGTCGGGACAGGGCGAGTACTGGAAACACCATATATTTT	CASSRDRASTGNTIYF
.	TRBV13	TRBD1	TRBJ2-7	TGTGCCAGCAGCTTGACAGGGGGCCACGAGCAGTACTTC	CASSLTGGHEQYF
.	TRBV2	.	TRBJ2-1	TGTGCCAGCAGGGGGGGGCGAGAGCAGTTCTTC	CASRGGREQFF
.	TRBV28	TRBD1	TRBJ1-3	TGTGCCAGCAGTTTGGCTGGTTTCGGGACAGGGGCGCGGGCTGGAAACACCATATATTTT	CASSLAGFGTGARAGNTIYF
.	TRBV5-1	.	TRBJ1-2	TGCGCCAGCAGCTTGGGACACGACGGTCCTTATGGCTACACCTTC	CASSLGHDGPYGYTF
.	TRBV9	TRBD2	TRBJ2-1	TGTGCCAGCAGCGTAGGTGTAGCGGGGGGGCAATACAATGAGCAGTTCTTC	CASSVGVAGGQYNEQFF
.	TRBV12-3/TRBV12-4	.	TRBJ1-1	TGTGCCAGCAGGGAAAGGGCCCTCTTT	CASRERALF
.	TRBV18	.	TRBJ1-1	TGTGCCAGCTCACCACGAGGGGGAGAAATGAACACTGAAGCTTTCTTT	CASSPRGGEMNTEAFF
.	TRBV28	.	TRBJ1-1	TGTGCCAGCAGTTTAGTAGGGAGCAGCAGGGCTTTCTTT	CASSLVGSSRAFF
.	TRBV6-4	TRBD1	TRBJ2-2	TGTGCCAGCAGTGCCCCAGGCCGGGACAGGGGAAACACCGGGGAGCTGTTTTTT	CASSAPGRDRGNTGELFF
.	TRBV6-4	.	TRBJ2-1	TGTGCCAGCAGCCAAACAACCCTCTATGAGCAGTTCTTC	CASSQTTLYEQFF
.	TRBV7-2	.	TRBJ2-7	TGTGCCAGCAGCCTGGGGTTATCCTACGAGCAGTACTTC	CASSLGLSYEQYF
.	TRBV11-3	TRBD2	TRBJ2-3	TGTGCCAGCAGCCTTCGGCGGGGGGGCCTTGATACGCAGTATTTT	CASSLRRGGLDTQYF
.	TRBV11-2	.	TRBJ2-7	TGTGCCAGCAGCTCGGACGGGGGCATCTCCTACGAGCAGTACTTC	CASSSDGGISYEQYF
.	TRBV18	.	TRBJ2-7	TGTGCCAGCTCACCACGTCGCGACCCCTCCTACGAGCAGTACTTC	CASSPRRDPSYEQYF
.	TRBV30	.	TRBJ1-2	TGTGCCTGGGACTTCGCGGGGAGGAACACCTTC	CAWDFAGRNTF
.	TRBV6-2/TRBV6-3	TRBD1	TRBJ1-1	TGTGCCAGCAGTTCCCGGTGGACAGGGTTGAACACTGAAGCTTTCTTT	CASSSRWTGLNTEAFF
.	TRBV7-2	TRBD1	TRBJ2-7	TGTGCCAGCAGCCCGATGACGGGACAGGAAAACGAGCAGTACTTC	CASSPMTGQENEQYF
.	TRBV4-1	.	TRBJ1-5	TGCGCCAGCAGCCAAGGTGCCGGCCAGCCCCAGCATTTT	CASSQGAGQPQHF
.	TRBV5-4	.	TRBJ2-7	TGTGCCAGCAGCACCGGGCAATTAAGGTACGAGCAGTACTTC	CASSTGQLRYEQYF
.	TRBV6-5	.	TRBJ1-1	TGTGCCAGCACTCAGGACGGGAACACTGAAGCTTTCTTT	CASTQDGNTEAFF
.	TRBV30	.	TRBJ2-3	TGTGCCTGGAGTGTCGAAGCGGGCACAGATACGCAGTATTTT	CAWSVEAGTDTQYF
few	TRBV5-4	TRBD1	TRBJ1-2	TGTGCCAGCAGCTTGGAAGGGGGCGGCTATGGCTACACCTTC	CASSLEGGGYGYTF